This is a list of T cell receptor beta chains from one sample in a study of blood T cell repertoires in COVID-19. Here immunoSEQ multiplex PCR was the method, and the copy in TCRdb shows in-frame clones only, minus some. This table has over 140,000 clones, approximately 83% appearing once. The specimen was peripheral blood. The receptors come from a woman between 55 and 75 years old with acute or convalescent COVID-19. Each CDR3 is given with its conserved first and last residue. Each record gives: CDR3 DNA, CDR3 protein, clone size, V gene, D gene, J gene. The D gene is left open where the match is weak. Where a row states a size, it is once, few, many or the class of an expanded clone; other rows omit it.

cdr3_nt: TGTGCCAGCAGCCAAGTAGCGGGGGGAAATGAGCAGTTCTTC; cdr3_aa: CASSQVAGGNEQFF; clone_size: NA; v_call: TRBV3-1/TRBV3-2; d_call: TRBD2; j_call: TRBJ2-1
cdr3_nt: TGTGCCAGCAGCCTCCAACCAGCGGCAGATACGCAGTATTTT; cdr3_aa: CASSLQPAADTQYF; clone_size: few; v_call: TRBV7-6; d_call: NA; j_call: TRBJ2-3
cdr3_nt: TGCGCCAGCAGCTTGCAAGGCGGGGTCCGCTCCAATGAGCAGTTCTTC; cdr3_aa: CASSLQGGVRSNEQFF; clone_size: NA; v_call: TRBV5-1; d_call: NA; j_call: TRBJ2-1
cdr3_nt: TGTGCCAGCAGTAGGGGTCAGCCCCAGCATTTT; cdr3_aa: CASSRGQPQHF; clone_size: NA; v_call: TRBV2; d_call: NA; j_call: TRBJ1-5
cdr3_nt: TGTGCCAGCAGCAACCTAGCGAACACCGGGGAGCTGTTTTTT; cdr3_aa: CASSNLANTGELFF; clone_size: NA; v_call: TRBV6-4; d_call: NA; j_call: TRBJ2-2
cdr3_nt: TGCGCCAGCAGCAATCAAGGACAGGGCTACACCTTC; cdr3_aa: CASSNQGQGYTF; clone_size: NA; v_call: TRBV10-2; d_call: NA; j_call: TRBJ1-2
cdr3_nt: TGCGCCAGTAGTTCGGGCGGGACTCGATACCCCACCGGGGAGCTGTTTTTT; cdr3_aa: CASSSGGTRYPTGELFF; clone_size: NA; v_call: TRBV19; d_call: NA; j_call: TRBJ2-2
cdr3_nt: TGTGCCAGCTCACTAGGGACAGCGTCCGAGCAGTACTTC; cdr3_aa: CASSLGTASEQYF; clone_size: few; v_call: TRBV18; d_call: TRBD1; j_call: TRBJ2-7
cdr3_nt: TGCGCCAGCAGCCCTGGACAGGCTGGAAACACCATATATTTT; cdr3_aa: CASSPGQAGNTIYF; clone_size: NA; v_call: TRBV5-1; d_call: TRBD1; j_call: TRBJ1-3
cdr3_nt: TGTGCCATCAGTGATTGGGAGGGCCGTAGTGGGGCCAACGTCCTGACTTTC; cdr3_aa: CAISDWEGRSGANVLTF; clone_size: NA; v_call: TRBV10-3; d_call: TRBD2; j_call: TRBJ2-6
cdr3_nt: TGTGCCAGCAGCCAAGGAGGGGGGGACAGGGCGTCCGAGCAGTACTTC; cdr3_aa: CASSQGGGDRASEQYF; clone_size: NA; v_call: TRBV3-1/TRBV3-2; d_call: TRBD1; j_call: TRBJ2-7
cdr3_nt: TGTGCCAGCAGCTTTCGCGGGAGAACGGAAGAGACCCAGTACTTC; cdr3_aa: CASSFRGRTEETQYF; clone_size: once; v_call: TRBV11-3; d_call: TRBD2; j_call: TRBJ2-5
cdr3_nt: TGTGCCAGCAGTTTATTTTCTGGAACTAGGGATCAAGAGACCCAGTACTTC; cdr3_aa: CASSLFSGTRDQETQYF; clone_size: NA; v_call: TRBV28; d_call: NA; j_call: TRBJ2-5
cdr3_nt: TGCGCCAGCAGCCGAGGGGAGGGCGTGAACACTGAAGCTTTCTTT; cdr3_aa: CASSRGEGVNTEAFF; clone_size: once; v_call: TRBV4-1; d_call: NA; j_call: TRBJ1-1
cdr3_nt: TGTGCCAGCAGTTTCCCCGCTAGCTTCGAGCAGTACTTC; cdr3_aa: CASSFPASFEQYF; clone_size: NA; v_call: TRBV28; d_call: NA; j_call: TRBJ2-7
cdr3_nt: TGTGCCAGTAGTAGGGGACAGGGGGCCTACGAGCAGTACTTC; cdr3_aa: CASSRGQGAYEQYF; clone_size: few; v_call: TRBV19; d_call: TRBD1; j_call: TRBJ2-7
cdr3_nt: TGTGCCAGCAGTAGCAGGGCCTGGGGCTACACCTTC; cdr3_aa: CASSSRAWGYTF; clone_size: few; v_call: TRBV6-6; d_call: NA; j_call: TRBJ1-2
cdr3_nt: TGTGCCATCAGCCGGGGACTAGCGGACTCGAGAAACCAAGAGACCCAGTACTTC; cdr3_aa: CAISRGLADSRNQETQYF; clone_size: NA; v_call: TRBV10-3; d_call: TRBD2; j_call: TRBJ2-5
cdr3_nt: TGTGCCAGCTCACCCGGACTAGCGGGACTCACCTACAATGAGCAGTTCTTC; cdr3_aa: CASSPGLAGLTYNEQFF; clone_size: NA; v_call: TRBV18; d_call: TRBD2; j_call: TRBJ2-1
cdr3_nt: TGTGCCAGCAGTTTACTAGGACAGGTGGAATCACCCCTCCACTTT; cdr3_aa: CASSLLGQVESPLHF; clone_size: once; v_call: TRBV28; d_call: TRBD1; j_call: TRBJ1-6
cdr3_nt: TGTGCCAGCAGCCAAAGCGGATCACCCCTCCACTTT; cdr3_aa: CASSQSGSPLHF; clone_size: once; v_call: TRBV14; d_call: NA; j_call: TRBJ1-6
cdr3_nt: TGTGCCAGCAGCCAACTAAGGGGGGAAAAACTGTTTTTT; cdr3_aa: CASSQLRGEKLFF; clone_size: few; v_call: TRBV3-1/TRBV3-2; d_call: NA; j_call: TRBJ1-4
cdr3_nt: TGTGCCAGCAGTGAAAGGAGGGTTAAAACTGAAGCTTTCTTT; cdr3_aa: CASSERRVKTEAFF; clone_size: NA; v_call: TRBV2; d_call: NA; j_call: TRBJ1-1
cdr3_nt: TGTGCCAGCAGCTCCAGAAACACAGATACGCAGTATTTT; cdr3_aa: CASSSRNTDTQYF; clone_size: NA; v_call: TRBV7-8; d_call: NA; j_call: TRBJ2-3
cdr3_nt: TGTGCCAGTAGTATGGTTTCCCCTTCTCTAGTACCCCTCCACTTT; cdr3_aa: CASSMVSPSLVPLHF; clone_size: NA; v_call: TRBV19; d_call: NA; j_call: TRBJ1-6
cdr3_nt: TGTGCCAGCAGACCCCCGGGGGGGGAGACCCAGTACTTC; cdr3_aa: CASRPPGGETQYF; clone_size: NA; v_call: TRBV7-9; d_call: TRBD2; j_call: TRBJ2-5
cdr3_nt: TGTGCCAGCTCCGTTATGCAGGCTGATGTAGCTTTCTTT; cdr3_aa: CASSVMQADVAFF; clone_size: NA; v_call: TRBV18; d_call: NA; j_call: TRBJ1-1
cdr3_nt: TGCAGCGGACGACAGGGGAATAATGGCTACACCTTC; cdr3_aa: CSGRQGNNGYTF; clone_size: NA; v_call: TRBV29-1; d_call: TRBD1; j_call: TRBJ1-2
cdr3_nt: TGTGCCAGCAGCTTGAAACAACTAGCGATAAACACCGGGGAGCTGTTTTTT; cdr3_aa: CASSLKQLAINTGELFF; clone_size: NA; v_call: TRBV5-4; d_call: TRBD2; j_call: TRBJ2-2
cdr3_nt: TGTGCCAGCCATAGGACTGACTCTTTCTACACTGAAGCTTTCTTT; cdr3_aa: CASHRTDSFYTEAFF; clone_size: NA; v_call: TRBV9; d_call: NA; j_call: TRBJ1-1
cdr3_nt: TGTGCCAGCAGCTTAGATGAAGCAGGGAAAGCTTTCTTT; cdr3_aa: CASSLDEAGKAFF; clone_size: once; v_call: TRBV7-2; d_call: NA; j_call: TRBJ1-1
cdr3_nt: TGTGCCAGCAGCCAACTACTCGATCCGACAGGATTGAACACCGGGGAGCTGTTTTTT; cdr3_aa: CASSQLLDPTGLNTGELFF; clone_size: NA; v_call: TRBV28; d_call: NA; j_call: TRBJ2-2
cdr3_nt: TGTGCCAGCAGCCACACCGGGACAGGGAACACCGGGGAGCTGTTTTTT; cdr3_aa: CASSHTGTGNTGELFF; clone_size: NA; v_call: TRBV5-4; d_call: TRBD1; j_call: TRBJ2-2
cdr3_nt: TGTGCCAGCAGTTCCATCCCCCGGGGGGGACAGAGAGAGACCCAGTACTTC; cdr3_aa: CASSSIPRGGQRETQYF; clone_size: NA; v_call: TRBV27; d_call: NA; j_call: TRBJ2-5
cdr3_nt: TGTGCCTGGAGTTCAGGGAACACAGATACGCAGTATTTT; cdr3_aa: CAWSSGNTDTQYF; clone_size: NA; v_call: TRBV30; d_call: NA; j_call: TRBJ2-3
cdr3_nt: TGTGCCAGCAGCGTCTCTAGCGGGGGCACAGATACGCAGTATTTT; cdr3_aa: CASSVSSGGTDTQYF; clone_size: NA; v_call: TRBV9; d_call: TRBD2; j_call: TRBJ2-3
cdr3_nt: TGTGCCAGCAGGATGAGAGGGGAGGCTCTCTACGAGCAGTACTTC; cdr3_aa: CASRMRGEALYEQYF; clone_size: NA; v_call: TRBV27; d_call: NA; j_call: TRBJ2-7
cdr3_nt: TGTGCCAGCAGCTTCCGGGAGCCGAATTCACCCCTCCACTTT; cdr3_aa: CASSFREPNSPLHF; clone_size: NA; v_call: TRBV7-9; d_call: NA; j_call: TRBJ1-6
cdr3_nt: TGTGCCAGCAGCTTGGAGCCAGGCTACGAGCAGTACTTC; cdr3_aa: CASSLEPGYEQYF; clone_size: NA; v_call: TRBV5-4; d_call: NA; j_call: TRBJ2-7
cdr3_nt: TGCGCCAGCAGCACCTCCGTAGGAGCCCTCCACTTT; cdr3_aa: CASSTSVGALHF; clone_size: NA; v_call: TRBV4-3; d_call: NA; j_call: TRBJ1-6
cdr3_nt: TGTGCCAGCAGCTTAGGGGCAGCCCAGGACTATGGCTACACCTTC; cdr3_aa: CASSLGAAQDYGYTF; clone_size: NA; v_call: TRBV11-3; d_call: NA; j_call: TRBJ1-2
cdr3_nt: TGCGCCAGCAGCTTGGTGACGGGAGAGTACGAGCAGTACTTC; cdr3_aa: CASSLVTGEYEQYF; clone_size: NA; v_call: TRBV5-1; d_call: NA; j_call: TRBJ2-7
cdr3_nt: TGTGCCAGCAGCCAAGGAAGCGGGCAGAGCTCCTACGAGCAGTACTTC; cdr3_aa: CASSQGSGQSSYEQYF; clone_size: NA; v_call: TRBV4-2; d_call: NA; j_call: TRBJ2-7
cdr3_nt: TGCGCCAGCAGCAAGCGGACTAGCGGGAGGCACGAGCAGTACTTC; cdr3_aa: CASSKRTSGRHEQYF; clone_size: few; v_call: TRBV4-1; d_call: TRBD2; j_call: TRBJ2-7
cdr3_nt: TGTGCCAGCAGCGTCCAGGGGGCAGCTAATGAAAAACTGTTTTTT; cdr3_aa: CASSVQGAANEKLFF; clone_size: NA; v_call: TRBV9; d_call: TRBD1; j_call: TRBJ1-4
cdr3_nt: TGTGCCAGCAGCCAAAGCGGGAACACTGAAGCTTTCTTT; cdr3_aa: CASSQSGNTEAFF; clone_size: NA; v_call: TRBV16; d_call: NA; j_call: TRBJ1-1
cdr3_nt: TGTGCCAGCAGCTTAAGGCGGGAGTCCTACGAGCAGTACTTC; cdr3_aa: CASSLRRESYEQYF; clone_size: NA; v_call: TRBV11-3; d_call: TRBD2; j_call: TRBJ2-7
cdr3_nt: TGTGCCAGCGGAGGAGCCCGGGTGGGCAATCAGCCCCAGCATTTT; cdr3_aa: CASGGARVGNQPQHF; clone_size: NA; v_call: TRBV2; d_call: NA; j_call: TRBJ1-5
cdr3_nt: TGTGCCAGCAGTTTAACCACCGGACTAGCGGGAGACGAGCAGTACTTC; cdr3_aa: CASSLTTGLAGDEQYF; clone_size: NA; v_call: TRBV28; d_call: TRBD2; j_call: TRBJ2-7
cdr3_nt: TGTGCCAGCAGTGAACATGGACAGGGACCGACCGAAGCTTTCTTT; cdr3_aa: CASSEHGQGPTEAFF; clone_size: NA; v_call: TRBV6-1; d_call: TRBD1; j_call: TRBJ1-1
cdr3_nt: TGTGCCAGCAGTCGTCCTGGGGCCAACGTCCTGACTTTC; cdr3_aa: CASSRPGANVLTF; clone_size: NA; v_call: TRBV6-5; d_call: NA; j_call: TRBJ2-6
cdr3_nt: TGTGCCAGCAGCTTAGGAGAAGGGGGCGTGGAGACCCAGTACTTC; cdr3_aa: CASSLGEGGVETQYF; clone_size: NA; v_call: TRBV7-9; d_call: TRBD1; j_call: TRBJ2-5